This T cell receptor (beta chain) was found in a study of shared T cell receptors in the human thymus. J gave up 2 bases and V 6 bases, and 7 bases lay outside the gene matches. The CDR3 spans 14 residues. Germline CDR1 reads SGHTA; CDR2 reads FQGNSA. This table comes from immunoSEQ multiplex PCR, and its TCRdb copy is limited to in-frame clones, with some not included. Of about 380,000 clones listed, approximately 95% are singletons. Specimen: thymocytes. This chain connects TRBV7-2 to TRBJ2-7; 7 positions match TRBD2. This clonotype was sampled from a human donor. CDR3 residues: CASRAGDGTYEQYF. The CDR3 DNA follows: TGTGCCAGCAGGGCGGGAGACGGAACCTACGAGCAGTACTTC.